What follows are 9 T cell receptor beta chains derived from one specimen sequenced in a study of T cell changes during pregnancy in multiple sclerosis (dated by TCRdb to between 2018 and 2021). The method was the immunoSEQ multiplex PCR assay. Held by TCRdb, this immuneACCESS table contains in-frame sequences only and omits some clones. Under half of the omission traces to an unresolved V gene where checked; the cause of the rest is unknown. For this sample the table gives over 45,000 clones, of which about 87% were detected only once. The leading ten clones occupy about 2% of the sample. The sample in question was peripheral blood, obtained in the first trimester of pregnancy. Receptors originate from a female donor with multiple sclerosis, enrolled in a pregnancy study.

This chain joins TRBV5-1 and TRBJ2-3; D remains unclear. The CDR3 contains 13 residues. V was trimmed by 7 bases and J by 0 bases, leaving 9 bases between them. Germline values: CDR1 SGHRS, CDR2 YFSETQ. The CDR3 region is CASHVTSTDTQYF. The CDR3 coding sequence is TGCGCCAGCCATGTGACTAGCACAGATACGCAGTATTTT.

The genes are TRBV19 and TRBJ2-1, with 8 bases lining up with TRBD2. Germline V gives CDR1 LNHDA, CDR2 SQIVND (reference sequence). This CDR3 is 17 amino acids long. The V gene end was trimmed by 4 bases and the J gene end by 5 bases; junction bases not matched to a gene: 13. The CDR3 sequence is CASSTGRGAIYHNEQFF. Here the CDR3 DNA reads TGTGCCAGTAGTACTGGGCGGGGGGCCATCTACCACAATGAGCAGTTCTTC.

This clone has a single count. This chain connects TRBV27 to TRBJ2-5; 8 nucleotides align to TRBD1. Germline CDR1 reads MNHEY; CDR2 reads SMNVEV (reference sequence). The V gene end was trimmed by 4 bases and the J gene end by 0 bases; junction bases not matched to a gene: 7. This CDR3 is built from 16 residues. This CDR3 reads CASSSGTGWYQETQYF. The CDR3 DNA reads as TGTGCCAGCAGTTCCGGGACAGGCTGGTACCAAGAGACCCAGTACTTC.

CDR3 sequence: CASSHLGQPYGYTF. CDR3 coding DNA: TGTGCCAGCAGCCACCTCGGACAGCCCTATGGCTACACCTTC. V gene TRBV9 combines with J gene TRBJ1-2, with a possible D match to TRBD1 (6 bases). The germline CDR1 and CDR2 sequences are SGDLS and YYNGEE. Trimming stripped 4 bases from V and 4 bases from J, with 14 bases between. The CDR3 runs 14 residues. Together with reference TRBV9 and TRBJ1-2, the CDR3 gives the full variable domain: DSGVTQTPKHLITATGQRVTLRCSPRSGDLSVYWYQQSLDQGLQFLIQYYNGEERAKGNILERFSAQQFPDLHSELNLSSLELGDSALYFCASSHLGQPYGYTFGSGTRLTVV.

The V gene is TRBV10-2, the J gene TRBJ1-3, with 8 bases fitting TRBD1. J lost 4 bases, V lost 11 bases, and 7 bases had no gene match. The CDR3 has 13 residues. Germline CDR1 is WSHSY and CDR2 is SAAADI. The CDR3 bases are TGCGCCTCCTGGGACAGGTTGGGAAACACCATATATTTT. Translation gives CASWDRLGNTIYF.

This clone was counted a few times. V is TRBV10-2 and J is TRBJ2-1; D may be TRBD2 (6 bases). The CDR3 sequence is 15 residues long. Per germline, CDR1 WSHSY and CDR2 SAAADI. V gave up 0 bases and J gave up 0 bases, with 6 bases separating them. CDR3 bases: TGCGCCAGCAGTGAGTCGGGGGGCTCCTACAATGAGCAGTTCTTC. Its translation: CASSESGGSYNEQFF.

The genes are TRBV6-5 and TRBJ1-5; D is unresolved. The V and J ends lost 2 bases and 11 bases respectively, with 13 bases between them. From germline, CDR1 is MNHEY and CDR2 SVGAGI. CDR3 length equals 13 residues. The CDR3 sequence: CASSYIRESTQHF. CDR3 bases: TGTGCCAGCAGTTACATCCGGGAATCAACCCAGCATTTT.

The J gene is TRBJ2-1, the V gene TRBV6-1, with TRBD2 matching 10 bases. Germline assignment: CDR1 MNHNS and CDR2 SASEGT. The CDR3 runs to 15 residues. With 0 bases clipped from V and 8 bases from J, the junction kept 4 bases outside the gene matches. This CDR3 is CASSEAAGGLYEQFF. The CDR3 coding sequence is TGTGCCAGCAGTGAAGCAGCGGGGGGGTTATATGAGCAGTTCTTC.

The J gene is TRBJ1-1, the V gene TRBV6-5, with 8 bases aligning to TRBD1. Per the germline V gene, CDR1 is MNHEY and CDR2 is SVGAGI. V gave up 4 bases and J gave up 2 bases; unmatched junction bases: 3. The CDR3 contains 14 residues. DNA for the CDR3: TGTGCCAGCAGTTCCAGGGGGCCCAACACTGAAGCTTTCTTT. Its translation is CASSSRGPNTEAFF.